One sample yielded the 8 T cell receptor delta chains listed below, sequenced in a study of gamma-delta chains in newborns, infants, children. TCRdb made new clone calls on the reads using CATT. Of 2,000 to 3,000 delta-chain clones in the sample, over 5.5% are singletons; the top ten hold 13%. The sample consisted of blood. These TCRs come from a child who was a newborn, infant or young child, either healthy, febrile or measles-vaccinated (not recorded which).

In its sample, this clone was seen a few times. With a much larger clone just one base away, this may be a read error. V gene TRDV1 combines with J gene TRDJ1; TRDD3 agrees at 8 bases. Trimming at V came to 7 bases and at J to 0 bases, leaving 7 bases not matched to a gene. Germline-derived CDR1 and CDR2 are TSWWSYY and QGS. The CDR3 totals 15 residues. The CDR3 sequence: CALARGYMYTDKLIF. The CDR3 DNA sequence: TGTGCTCTTGCTAGGGGATACATGTACACCGATAAACTCATCTTT.

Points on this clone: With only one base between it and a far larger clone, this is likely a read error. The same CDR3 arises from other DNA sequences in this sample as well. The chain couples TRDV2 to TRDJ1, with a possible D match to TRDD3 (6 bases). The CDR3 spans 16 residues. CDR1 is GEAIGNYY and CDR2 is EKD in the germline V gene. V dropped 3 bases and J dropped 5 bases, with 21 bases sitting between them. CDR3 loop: CACDHLGLETRDKLIF. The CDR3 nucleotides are TGTGCCTGTGACCATCTGGGGCTTGAAACTAGGGATAAACTCATCTTT.

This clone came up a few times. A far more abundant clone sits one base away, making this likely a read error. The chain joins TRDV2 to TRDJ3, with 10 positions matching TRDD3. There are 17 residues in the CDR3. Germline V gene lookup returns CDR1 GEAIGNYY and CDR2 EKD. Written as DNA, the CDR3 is TGTGCCTGTGACGTACTGGGGGATTCCTGGGACACCCGAAAGATGTTTTTC. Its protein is CACDVLGDSWDTRKMFF.

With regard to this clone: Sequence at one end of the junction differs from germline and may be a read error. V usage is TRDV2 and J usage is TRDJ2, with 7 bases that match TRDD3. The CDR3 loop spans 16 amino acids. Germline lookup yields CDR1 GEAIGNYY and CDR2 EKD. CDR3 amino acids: CACDVLWDTLTAPLFF. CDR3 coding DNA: TGTGCCTGTGACGTACTGTGGGATACTTTGACAGCACCACTCTTCTTT.

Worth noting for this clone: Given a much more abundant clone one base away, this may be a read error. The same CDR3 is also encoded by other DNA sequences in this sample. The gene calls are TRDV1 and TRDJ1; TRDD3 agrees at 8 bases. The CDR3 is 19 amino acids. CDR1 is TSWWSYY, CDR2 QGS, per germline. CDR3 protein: CALGVAPLPWLGDTDKLIF. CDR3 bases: TGTGCTCTTGGGGTGGCCCCTCTTCCCTGGCTGGGGGACACCGATAAACTCATCTTC.

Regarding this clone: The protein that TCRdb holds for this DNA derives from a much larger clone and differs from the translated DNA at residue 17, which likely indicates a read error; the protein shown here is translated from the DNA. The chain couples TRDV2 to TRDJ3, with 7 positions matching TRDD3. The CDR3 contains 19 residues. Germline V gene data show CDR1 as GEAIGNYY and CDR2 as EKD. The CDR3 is CACDTVAGGPTWDTRQTFF. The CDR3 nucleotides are TGTGCCTGTGACACCGTGGCTGGGGGCCCCACCTGGGACACCCGACAGACGTTTTTC.

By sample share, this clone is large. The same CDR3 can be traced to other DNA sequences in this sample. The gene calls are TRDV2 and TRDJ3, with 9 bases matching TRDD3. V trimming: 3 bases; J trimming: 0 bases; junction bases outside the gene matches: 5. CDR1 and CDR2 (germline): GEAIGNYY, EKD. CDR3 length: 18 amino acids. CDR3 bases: TGTGCCTGTGACGTACTGGGGGACAGCTCCTGGGACACCCGACAGATGTTTTTC. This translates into CACDVLGDSSWDTRQMFF.

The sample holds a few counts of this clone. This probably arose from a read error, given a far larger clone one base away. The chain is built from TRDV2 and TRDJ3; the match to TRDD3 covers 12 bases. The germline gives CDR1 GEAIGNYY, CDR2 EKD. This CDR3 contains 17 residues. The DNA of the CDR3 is TGTGCCTGTGACATACTGGGGGATACCTGGGGCACCCGACAGATGTTTTTC. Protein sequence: CACDILGDTWGTRQMFF.